The subject of this entry is one TCR beta chain. TCRdb reanalysed the 5' RACE reads using MiXCR and keeps one entry per CDR3 protein. This repertoire shows tens of thousands of distinct CDR3 sequences, less than 15% found once; its top ten account for more than 8.5%. The data belong to a study of early T cells in non-severe SARS-CoV-2 infection. Study background: Bulk RNA isolated from unsorted whole blood underwent sequencing; chains were not paired.

Germline loops: CDR1 SQVTM, CDR2 ANQGSEA. With V trimmed by 8 bases and J by 8 bases, 15 bases remained unmatched. This CDR3 spans 13 amino acids. The sequenced sample consisted of whole blood. This sequence joins TRBV29-1 and TRBJ2-7, with 7 bases matching TRBD1. The source of this sequence is an adult who was a healthcare worker with PCR-confirmed SARS-CoV-2 infection or an uninfected control (not recorded which). The CDR3, as DNA: TGCAGCACAACCGGGACAGACCCCTCAAAGCAGTACTTC. Amino acid sequence: CSTTGTDPSKQYF.